This is a list of T cell receptor beta chains from one sample in a study of PD-1 blockade in classical Hodgkin lymphoma. Assay used: immunoSEQ multiplex PCR; TCRdb lists only in-frame clones, some missing. The table includes 18,000 or so clones, approximately 72% detected once. Sequences were derived from CD4+ T cells from blood, sampled before the fourth cycle of nivolumab. The source of these receptors is a human donor with classical Hodgkin lymphoma. Each CDR3 is given with its conserved first and last residue. Fields, in order: V gene, J gene, D gene, clone size, CDR3 protein, CDR3 DNA. D genes are given only for firm matches. The size of a clone is reported for some rows only, either as once, few or many, or as a class for expanded clones.

V: TRBV5-5
J: TRBJ2-1
D: .
size: .
CDR3: CASSPGLAIAYNEQFF
DNA: TGTGCCAGCAGCCCGGGCCTAGCGATCGCCTACAATGAGCAGTTCTTC

V: TRBV6-6
J: TRBJ1-6
D: .
size: few
CDR3: CASSPNPPYNSPLHF
DNA: TGTGCCAGCAGTCCAAACCCTCCCTATAATTCACCCCTCCACTTT

V: TRBV5-1
J: TRBJ2-2
D: .
size: .
CDR3: CASSLPDAGPVLPNTGELFF
DNA: TGCGCCAGCAGCTTGCCGGACGCCGGCCCGGTACTTCCGAACACCGGGGAGCTGTTTTTT

V: TRBV29-1
J: TRBJ2-1
D: TRBD2
size: .
CDR3: CSVEDFLYTSDNEQFF
DNA: TGCAGCGTTGAAGACTTCCTTTATACTAGCGATAATGAGCAGTTCTTC

V: TRBV11-2
J: TRBJ2-7
D: .
size: once
CDR3: CASSLGGNYEQYF
DNA: TGTGCCAGCAGCTTAGGGGGGAACTACGAGCAGTACTTC

V: TRBV6-6
J: TRBJ1-1
D: .
size: .
CDR3: CASAYNTEAFF
DNA: TGTGCCAGCGCTTATAACACTGAAGCTTTCTTT

V: TRBV6-5
J: TRBJ1-5
D: .
size: .
CDR3: CASSDYSNQPQHF
DNA: TGTGCCAGCAGTGATTATAGCAATCAGCCCCAGCATTTT

V: TRBV6-5
J: TRBJ1-4
D: .
size: .
CDR3: CASSYSTRPREKLFF
DNA: TGTGCCAGCAGTTACTCGACTCGACCCCGTGAAAAACTGTTTTTT

V: TRBV2
J: TRBJ1-4
D: .
size: .
CDR3: CASSGARTISLGKLFF
DNA: TGTGCCAGCAGTGGAGCCCGGACGATTAGCCTAGGAAAACTGTTTTTT

V: TRBV19
J: TRBJ2-3
D: TRBD2
size: .
CDR3: CASSVGLAFPDTQYF
DNA: TGTGCCAGTAGTGTGGGACTAGCGTTCCCAGATACGCAGTATTTT

V: TRBV7-2
J: TRBJ1-6
D: .
size: .
CDR3: CASSLGGSSYNSPLHF
DNA: TGTGCCAGCAGCTTAGGGGGTAGCTCCTATAATTCACCCCTCCACTTT

V: TRBV27
J: TRBJ1-6
D: .
size: .
CDR3: CASSLISWGSGSYNSPLHF
DNA: TGTGCCAGCAGTTTAATTTCTTGGGGATCAGGTTCCTATAATTCACCCCTCCACTTT

V: TRBV19
J: TRBJ1-6
D: TRBD1
size: .
CDR3: CASSPDRLYSPLHF
DNA: TGTGCCAGTAGCCCGGACAGGCTATATTCACCCCTCCACTTT

V: TRBV27
J: TRBJ1-1
D: .
size: .
CDR3: CASSSRPGVEAFF
DNA: TGTGCCAGCAGTTCCCGCCCAGGCGTGGAAGCTTTCTTT

V: TRBV5-4
J: TRBJ1-6
D: TRBD1
size: .
CDR3: CASSPGQGVSLDSPLHF
DNA: TGTGCCAGCAGTCCGGGACAGGGGGTATCACTCGATTCACCCCTCCACTTT

V: TRBV5-1
J: TRBJ2-5
D: .
size: .
CDR3: CASSFQTSQETQYF
DNA: TGCGCCAGCAGCTTTCAGACTAGTCAAGAGACCCAGTACTTC

V: TRBV2
J: TRBJ2-5
D: .
size: .
CDR3: CASSRTWGWAETQYF
DNA: TGTGCCAGCAGCCGAACTTGGGGGTGGGCAGAGACCCAGTACTTC

V: TRBV19
J: TRBJ2-6
D: .
size: .
CDR3: CASSVGLSGANVLTF
DNA: TGTGCCAGTAGTGTGGGACTCTCTGGGGCCAACGTCCTGACTTTC

V: TRBV6-5
J: TRBJ1-2
D: TRBD1
size: .
CDR3: CASSYDRVRGYTF
DNA: TGTGCCAGCAGTTACGACAGGGTCCGTGGCTACACCTTC